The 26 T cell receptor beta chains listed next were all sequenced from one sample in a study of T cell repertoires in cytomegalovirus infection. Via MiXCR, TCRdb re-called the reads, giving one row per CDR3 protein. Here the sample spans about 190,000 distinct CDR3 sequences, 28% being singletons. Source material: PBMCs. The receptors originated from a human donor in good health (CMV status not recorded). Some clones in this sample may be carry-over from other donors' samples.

The CDR3 loop is CASSLQGVGVYNEQFF. The CDR3 region has the DNA TGTGCCAGCAGTTTACAGGGCGTGGGGGTCTACAATGAGCAGTTCTTC. This chain joins TRBV2 and TRBJ2-1; D might be TRBD1 (6 bases). CDR1 and CDR2 (germline): SNHLY, FYNNEI. With 5 bases removed from V and 3 bases from J, the gap between germline ends came to 17 bases. The CDR3 extends over 16 amino acids.

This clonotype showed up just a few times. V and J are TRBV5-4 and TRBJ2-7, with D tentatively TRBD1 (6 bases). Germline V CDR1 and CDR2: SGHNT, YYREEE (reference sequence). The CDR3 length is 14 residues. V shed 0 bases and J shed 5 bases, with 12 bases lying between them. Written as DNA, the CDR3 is TGTGCCAGCAGCTTGGCCACAGGGATGCACGAGCAGTACTTC. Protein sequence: CASSLATGMHEQYF.

CDR3 sequence (DNA): TGCGCCAGCAGCCATCGAACAGGGGTTTACGAGCAGTACTTC. It encodes CASSHRTGVYEQYF. This chain joins TRBV4-1 and TRBJ2-7; TRBD1 aligns across 7 bases. The CDR3 covers 14 residues. Germline CDR1 and CDR2: MGHRA and YSYEKL. Trimming cost V 3 bases and J 4 bases; bases outside gene matches: 6.

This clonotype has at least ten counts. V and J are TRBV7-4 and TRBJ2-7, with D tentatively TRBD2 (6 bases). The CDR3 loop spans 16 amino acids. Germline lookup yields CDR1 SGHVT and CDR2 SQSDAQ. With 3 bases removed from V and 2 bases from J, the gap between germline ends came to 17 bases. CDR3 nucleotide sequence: TGTGCCAGCAGCTTTACTAGCAGGGCTCAGCCCTACGAGCAGTACTTC. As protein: CASSFTSRAQPYEQYF.

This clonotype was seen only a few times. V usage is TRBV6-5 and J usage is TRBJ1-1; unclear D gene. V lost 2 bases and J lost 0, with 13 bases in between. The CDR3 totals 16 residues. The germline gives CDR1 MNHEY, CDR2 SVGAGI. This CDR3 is CASSYRRVPMNTEAFF. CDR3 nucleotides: TGTGCCAGCAGTTACCGCAGAGTCCCCATGAACACTGAAGCTTTCTTT.

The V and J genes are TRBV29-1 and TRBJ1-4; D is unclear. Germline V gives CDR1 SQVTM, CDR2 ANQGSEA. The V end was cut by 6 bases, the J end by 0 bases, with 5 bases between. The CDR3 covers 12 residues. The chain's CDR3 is CSVLSTNEKLFF. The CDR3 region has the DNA TGCAGCGTCCTTTCAACTAATGAAAAACTGTTTTTT.

The CDR3 sequence is CASRLQGALTEAFF. The CDR3 coding sequence is TGCGCCAGCAGACTACAGGGGGCGCTTACTGAAGCTTTCTTT. J is TRBJ1-1 and V is TRBV5-1; 9 bases are shared with TRBD1. Trimming at V came to 5 bases and at J to 5 bases, leaving 7 bases not matched to a gene. The CDR3 sequence is 14 residues long. CDR1 is SGHRS, CDR2 YFSETQ, per germline.

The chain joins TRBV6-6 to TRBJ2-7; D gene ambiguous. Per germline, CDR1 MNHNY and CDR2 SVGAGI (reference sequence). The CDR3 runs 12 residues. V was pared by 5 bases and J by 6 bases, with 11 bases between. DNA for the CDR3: TGTGCCAGCAGTCAAACCCATATCGAGCAGTACTTC. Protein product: CASSQTHIEQYF.

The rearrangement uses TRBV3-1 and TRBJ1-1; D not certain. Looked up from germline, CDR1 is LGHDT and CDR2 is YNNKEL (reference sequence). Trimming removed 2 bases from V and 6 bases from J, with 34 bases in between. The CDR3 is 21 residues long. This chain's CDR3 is CASSQFPLRGGVGELQAEAFF. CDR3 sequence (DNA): TGTGCCAGCAGCCAATTCCCCCTAAGAGGAGGAGTCGGAGAACTTCAGGCTGAAGCTTTCTTT.

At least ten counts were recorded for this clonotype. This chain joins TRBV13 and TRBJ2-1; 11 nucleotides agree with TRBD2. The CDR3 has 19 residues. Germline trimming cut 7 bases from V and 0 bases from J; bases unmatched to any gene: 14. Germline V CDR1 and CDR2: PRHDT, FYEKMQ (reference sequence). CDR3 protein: CASTPRASGGLSSYNEQFF. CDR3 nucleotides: TGTGCCAGCACCCCAAGAGCTAGCGGGGGGTTGAGCTCCTACAATGAGCAGTTCTTC.

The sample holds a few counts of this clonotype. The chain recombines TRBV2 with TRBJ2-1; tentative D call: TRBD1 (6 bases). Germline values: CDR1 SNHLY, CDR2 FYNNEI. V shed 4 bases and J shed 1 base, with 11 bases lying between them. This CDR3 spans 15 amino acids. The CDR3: CASSVRTASYNEQFF. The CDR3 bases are TGTGCCAGCAGTGTTCGGACAGCATCCTACAATGAGCAGTTCTTC.

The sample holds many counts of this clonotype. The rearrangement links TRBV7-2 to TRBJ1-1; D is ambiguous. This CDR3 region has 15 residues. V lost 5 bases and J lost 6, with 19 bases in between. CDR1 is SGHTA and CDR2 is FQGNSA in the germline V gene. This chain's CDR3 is CASSMARGSESEAFF. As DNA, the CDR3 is TGTGCCAGCAGCATGGCCCGGGGTTCGGAGTCTGAAGCTTTCTTT.

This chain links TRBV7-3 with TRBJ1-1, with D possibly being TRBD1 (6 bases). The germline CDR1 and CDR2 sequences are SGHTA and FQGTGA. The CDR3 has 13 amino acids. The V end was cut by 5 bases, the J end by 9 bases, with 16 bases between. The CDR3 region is CASSPTRGAQAFF. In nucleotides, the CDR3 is TGTGCCAGCAGCCCCACTCGGGGGGCGCAAGCTTTCTTT.

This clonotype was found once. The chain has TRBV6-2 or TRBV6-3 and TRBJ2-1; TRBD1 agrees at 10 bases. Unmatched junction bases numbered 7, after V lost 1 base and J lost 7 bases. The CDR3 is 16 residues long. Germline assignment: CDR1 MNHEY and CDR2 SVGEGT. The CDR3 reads CASSYLPGQGRNEQFF. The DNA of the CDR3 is TGTGCCAGCAGTTACTTGCCGGGACAGGGGAGGAATGAGCAGTTCTTC.

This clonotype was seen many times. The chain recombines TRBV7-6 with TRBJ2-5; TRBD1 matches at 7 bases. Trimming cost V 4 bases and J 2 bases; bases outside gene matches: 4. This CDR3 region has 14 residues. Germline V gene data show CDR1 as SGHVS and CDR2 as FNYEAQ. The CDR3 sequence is CASSSDRVQETQYF. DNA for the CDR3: TGTGCCAGCAGCTCTGACAGGGTTCAAGAGACCCAGTACTTC.

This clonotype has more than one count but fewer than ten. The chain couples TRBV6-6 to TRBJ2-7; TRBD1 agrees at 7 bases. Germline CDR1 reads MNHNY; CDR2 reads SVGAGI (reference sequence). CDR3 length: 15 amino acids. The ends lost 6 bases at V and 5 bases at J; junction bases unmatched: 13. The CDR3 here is CASSPGQDSVHEQYF. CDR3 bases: TGTGCCAGCAGCCCCGGACAGGACAGTGTACACGAGCAGTACTTC.

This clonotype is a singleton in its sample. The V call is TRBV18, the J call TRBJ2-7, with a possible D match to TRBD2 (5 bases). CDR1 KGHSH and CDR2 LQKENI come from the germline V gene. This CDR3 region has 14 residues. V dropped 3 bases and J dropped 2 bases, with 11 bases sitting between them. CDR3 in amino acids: CASSPGGDAYEQYF. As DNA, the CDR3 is TGTGCCAGCTCACCTGGAGGAGACGCCTACGAGCAGTACTTC.

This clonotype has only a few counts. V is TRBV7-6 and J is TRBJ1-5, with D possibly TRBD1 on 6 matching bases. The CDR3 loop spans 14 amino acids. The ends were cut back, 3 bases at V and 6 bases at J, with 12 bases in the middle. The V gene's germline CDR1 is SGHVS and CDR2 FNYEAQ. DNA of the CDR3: TGTGCCAGCAGCTTGTCCGAAGGGGGTCAGCCCCAGCATTTT. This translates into CASSLSEGGQPQHF.

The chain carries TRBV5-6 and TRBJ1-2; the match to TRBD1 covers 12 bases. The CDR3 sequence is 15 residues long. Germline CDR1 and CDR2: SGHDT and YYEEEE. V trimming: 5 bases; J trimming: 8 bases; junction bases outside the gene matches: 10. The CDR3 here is CASSRSGTGGRGYTF. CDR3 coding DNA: TGTGCCAGCAGTCGTTCCGGGACAGGGGGCCGAGGCTACACCTTC.

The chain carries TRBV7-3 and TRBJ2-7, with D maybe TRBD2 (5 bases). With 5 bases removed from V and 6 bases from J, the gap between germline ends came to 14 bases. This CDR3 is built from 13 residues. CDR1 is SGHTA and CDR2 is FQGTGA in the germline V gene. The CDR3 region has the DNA TGTGCCAGCAGCCCCGTGAGGGCTTCCGAGCAGTACTTC. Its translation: CASSPVRASEQYF.

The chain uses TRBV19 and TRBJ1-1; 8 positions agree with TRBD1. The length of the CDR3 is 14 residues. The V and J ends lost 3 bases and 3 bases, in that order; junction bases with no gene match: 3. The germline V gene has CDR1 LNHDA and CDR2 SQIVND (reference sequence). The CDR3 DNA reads TGTGCCAGTAGTATGGAACAGGGGGACACTGAAGCTTTCTTT. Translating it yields CASSMEQGDTEAFF.

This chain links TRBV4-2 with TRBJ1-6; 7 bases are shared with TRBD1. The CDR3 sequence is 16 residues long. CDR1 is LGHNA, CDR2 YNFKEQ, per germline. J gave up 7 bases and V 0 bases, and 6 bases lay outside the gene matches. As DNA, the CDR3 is TGTGCCAGCAGCCAAGAGGAGGGGGCAGGGAATTCACCCCTCCACTTT. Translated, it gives CASSQEEGAGNSPLHF.

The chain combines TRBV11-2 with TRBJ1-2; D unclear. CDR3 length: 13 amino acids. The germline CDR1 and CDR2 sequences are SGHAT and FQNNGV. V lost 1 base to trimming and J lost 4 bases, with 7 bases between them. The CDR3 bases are TGTGCCAGCAGCTTAGGGGTCGGCTATGGCTACACCTTC. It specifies CASSLGVGYGYTF.

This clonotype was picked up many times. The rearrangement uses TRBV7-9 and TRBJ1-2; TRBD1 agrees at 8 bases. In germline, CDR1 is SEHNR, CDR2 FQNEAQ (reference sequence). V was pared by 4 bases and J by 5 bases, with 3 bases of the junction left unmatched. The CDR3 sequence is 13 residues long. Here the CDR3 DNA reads TGTGCCAGCAGCTCCGACAGGGGATATGGCTACACCTTC. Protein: CASSSDRGYGYTF.

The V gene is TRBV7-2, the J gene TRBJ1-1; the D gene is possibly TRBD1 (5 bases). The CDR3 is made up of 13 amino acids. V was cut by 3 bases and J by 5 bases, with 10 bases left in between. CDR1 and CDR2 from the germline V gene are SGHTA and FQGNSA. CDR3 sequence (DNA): TGTGCCAGCAGCTTGACAGTTCGGACTGAAGCTTTCTTT. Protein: CASSLTVRTEAFF.

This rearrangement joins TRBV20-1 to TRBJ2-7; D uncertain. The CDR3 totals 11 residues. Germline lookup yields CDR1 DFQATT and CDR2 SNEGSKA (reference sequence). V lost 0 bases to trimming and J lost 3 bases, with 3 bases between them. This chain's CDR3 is CSAREDYEQYF. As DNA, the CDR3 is TGCAGTGCTAGAGAGGACTACGAGCAGTACTTC.